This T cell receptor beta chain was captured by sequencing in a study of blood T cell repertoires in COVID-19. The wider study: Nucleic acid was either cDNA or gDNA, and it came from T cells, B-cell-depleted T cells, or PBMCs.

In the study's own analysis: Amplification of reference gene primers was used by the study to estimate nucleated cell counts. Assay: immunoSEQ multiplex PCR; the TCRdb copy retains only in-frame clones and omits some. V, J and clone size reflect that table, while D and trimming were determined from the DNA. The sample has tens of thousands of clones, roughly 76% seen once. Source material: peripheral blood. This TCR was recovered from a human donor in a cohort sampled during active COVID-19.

CDR3 loop: CASSEREASYNEQFF. CDR3 in DNA: TGTGCCAGCAGCGAACGGGAAGCCTCCTACAATGAGCAGTTCTTC. This sequence joins TRBV9 and TRBJ2-1, with a possible D match to TRBD2 (5 bases). Looked up from germline, CDR1 is SGDLS and CDR2 is YYNGEE. V lost 3 bases, J lost 0 bases, and 10 bases lay in between. This CDR3 is 15 amino acids long. Combining the CDR3 with reference TRBV9 and TRBJ2-1 gives the whole variable domain DSGVTQTPKHLITATGQRVTLRCSPRSGDLSVYWYQQSLDQGLQFLIQYYNGEERAKGNILERFSAQQFPDLHSELNLSSLELGDSALYFCASSEREASYNEQFFGPGTRLTVL.